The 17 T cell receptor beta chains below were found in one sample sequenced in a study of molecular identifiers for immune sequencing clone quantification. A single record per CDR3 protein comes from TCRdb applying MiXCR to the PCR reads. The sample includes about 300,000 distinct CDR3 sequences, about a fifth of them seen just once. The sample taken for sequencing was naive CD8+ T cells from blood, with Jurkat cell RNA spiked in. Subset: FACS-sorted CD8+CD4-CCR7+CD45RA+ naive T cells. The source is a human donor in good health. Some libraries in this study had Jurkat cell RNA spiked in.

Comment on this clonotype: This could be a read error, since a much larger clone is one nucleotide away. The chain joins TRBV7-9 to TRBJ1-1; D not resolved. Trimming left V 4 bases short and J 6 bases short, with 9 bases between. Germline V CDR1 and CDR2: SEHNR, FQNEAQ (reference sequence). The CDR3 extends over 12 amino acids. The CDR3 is CASSYAAPEAFF. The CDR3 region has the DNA TGTGCCAGCAGCTATGCGGCTCCTGAAGCTTTCTTT.

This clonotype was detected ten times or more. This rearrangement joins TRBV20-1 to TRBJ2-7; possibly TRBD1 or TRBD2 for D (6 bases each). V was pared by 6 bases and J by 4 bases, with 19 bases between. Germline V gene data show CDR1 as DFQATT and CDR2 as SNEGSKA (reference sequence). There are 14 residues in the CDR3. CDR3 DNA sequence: TGCAGTGCCTGGGACCGCGAAGGGGGGTACGAGCAGTACTTC. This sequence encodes CSAWDREGGYEQYF.

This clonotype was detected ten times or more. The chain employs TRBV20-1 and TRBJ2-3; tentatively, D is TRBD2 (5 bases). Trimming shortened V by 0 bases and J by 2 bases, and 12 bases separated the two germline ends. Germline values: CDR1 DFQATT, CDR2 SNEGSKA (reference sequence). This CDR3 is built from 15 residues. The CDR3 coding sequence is TGCAGTGCTAGAGATGAGGGCATCTCCACAGATACGCAGTATTTT. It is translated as CSARDEGISTDTQYF.

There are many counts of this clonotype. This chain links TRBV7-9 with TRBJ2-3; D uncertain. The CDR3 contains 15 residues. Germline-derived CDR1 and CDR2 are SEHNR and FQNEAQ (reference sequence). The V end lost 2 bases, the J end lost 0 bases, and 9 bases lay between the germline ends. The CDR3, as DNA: TGTGCCAGCAGCTTATTTTTAGGTAGCACAGATACGCAGTATTTT. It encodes CASSLFLGSTDTQYF.

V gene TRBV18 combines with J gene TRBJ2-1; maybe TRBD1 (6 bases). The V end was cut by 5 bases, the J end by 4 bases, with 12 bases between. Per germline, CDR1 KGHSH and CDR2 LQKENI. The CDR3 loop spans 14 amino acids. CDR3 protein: CASSSQGLYNEQFF. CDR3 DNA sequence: TGTGCCAGCTCATCTCAGGGGCTGTACAATGAGCAGTTCTTC.

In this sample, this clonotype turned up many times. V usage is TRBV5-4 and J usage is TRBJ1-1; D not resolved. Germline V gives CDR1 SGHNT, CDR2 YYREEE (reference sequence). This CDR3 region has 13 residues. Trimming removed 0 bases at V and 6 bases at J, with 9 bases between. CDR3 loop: CASSLGAGPEAFF. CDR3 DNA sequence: TGTGCCAGCAGCTTGGGGGCAGGCCCTGAAGCTTTCTTT.

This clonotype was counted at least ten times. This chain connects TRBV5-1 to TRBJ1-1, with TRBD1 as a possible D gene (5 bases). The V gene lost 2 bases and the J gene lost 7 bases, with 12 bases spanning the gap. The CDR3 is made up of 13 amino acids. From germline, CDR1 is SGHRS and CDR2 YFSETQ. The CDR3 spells CASSLGREDEAFF. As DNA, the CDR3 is TGCGCCAGCAGCTTAGGCAGGGAAGATGAAGCTTTCTTT.

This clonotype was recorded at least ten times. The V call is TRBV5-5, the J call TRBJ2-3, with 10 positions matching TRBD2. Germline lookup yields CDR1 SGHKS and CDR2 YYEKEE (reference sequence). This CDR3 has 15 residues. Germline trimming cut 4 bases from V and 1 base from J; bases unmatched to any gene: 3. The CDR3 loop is CASSQLAGRTDTQYF. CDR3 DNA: TGTGCCAGCAGCCAACTAGCGGGGCGCACAGATACGCAGTATTTT.

CDR3 coding DNA: TGTGCCAGCAGTTACTATTGGGCACCGGCTAGGACCACAGATACGCAGTATTTT. Translation gives CASSYYWAPARTTDTQYF. The chain links TRBV6-7 to TRBJ2-3; D unresolved. TRBV6-7 has ORF status, its function being uncertain. CDR3 length equals 18 residues. V was trimmed by 1 base and J by 2 bases, leaving 19 bases between them.

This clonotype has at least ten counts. The CDR3 region is CASSQDRYGENSPLHF. CDR3 nucleotide sequence: TGCGCCAGCAGCCAAGATCGGTACGGTGAAAATTCACCCCTCCACTTT. The chain recombines TRBV4-3 with TRBJ1-6, with D unclear. V was trimmed by 0 bases and J by 7 bases, leaving 13 bases between them. CDR1 is LGHNA, CDR2 YSLEER, per germline. The CDR3 has 16 amino acids.

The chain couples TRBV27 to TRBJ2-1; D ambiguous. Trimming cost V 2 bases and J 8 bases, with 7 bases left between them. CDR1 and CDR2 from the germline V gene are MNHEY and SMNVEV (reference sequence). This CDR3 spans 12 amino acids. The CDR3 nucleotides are TGTGCCAGCAGTTTAAGTCCCGATGAGCAGTTCTTC. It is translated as CASSLSPDEQFF.

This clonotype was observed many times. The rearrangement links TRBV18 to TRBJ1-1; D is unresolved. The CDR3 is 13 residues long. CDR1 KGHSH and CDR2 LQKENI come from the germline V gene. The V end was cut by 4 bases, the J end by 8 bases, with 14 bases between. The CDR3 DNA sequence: TGTGCCAGCTCACTTTCGCGAGCCCGGGAAGCTTTCTTT. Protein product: CASSLSRAREAFF.

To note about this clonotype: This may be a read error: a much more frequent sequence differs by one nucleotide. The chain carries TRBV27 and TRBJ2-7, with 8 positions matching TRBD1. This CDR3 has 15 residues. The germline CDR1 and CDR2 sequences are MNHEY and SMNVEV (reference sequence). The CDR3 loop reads CAGSLWAGGTYEQYF. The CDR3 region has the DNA TGTGCCGGCAGTTTATGGGCAGGGGGCACGTACGAGCAGTACTTC.

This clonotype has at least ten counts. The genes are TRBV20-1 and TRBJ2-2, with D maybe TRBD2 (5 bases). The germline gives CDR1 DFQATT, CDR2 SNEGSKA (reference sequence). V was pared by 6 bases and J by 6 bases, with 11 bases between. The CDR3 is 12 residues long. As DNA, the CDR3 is TGCAGTGCCACTTCGCGGGCCGGGGAGCTGTTTTTT. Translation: CSATSRAGELFF.

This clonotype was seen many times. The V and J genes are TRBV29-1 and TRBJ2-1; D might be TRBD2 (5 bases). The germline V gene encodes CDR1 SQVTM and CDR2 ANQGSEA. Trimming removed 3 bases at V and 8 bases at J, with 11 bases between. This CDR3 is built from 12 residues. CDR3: CSVELSGDEQFF. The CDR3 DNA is TGCAGCGTTGAGTTGTCCGGGGATGAGCAGTTCTTC.

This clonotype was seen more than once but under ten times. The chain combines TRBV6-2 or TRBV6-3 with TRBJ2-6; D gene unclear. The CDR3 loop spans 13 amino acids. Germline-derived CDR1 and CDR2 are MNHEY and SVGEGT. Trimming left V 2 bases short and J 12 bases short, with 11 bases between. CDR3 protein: CASSYPLEVVLTF. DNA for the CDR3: TGTGCCAGCAGTTACCCGCTCGAGGTCGTCCTGACTTTC.

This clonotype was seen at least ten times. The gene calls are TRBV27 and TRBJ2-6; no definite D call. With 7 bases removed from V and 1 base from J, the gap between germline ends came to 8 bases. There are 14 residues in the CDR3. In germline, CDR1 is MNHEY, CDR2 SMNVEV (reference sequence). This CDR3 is CASNARSGANVLTF. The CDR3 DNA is TGTGCCAGCAATGCCCGATCTGGGGCCAACGTCCTGACTTTC.